This T cell receptor beta chain emerged from a study of OX40 agonist ivuxolimab in advanced cancers. Study-wide background: Patients with prior anti-PD-1, anti-PD-L1 or anti-CTLA-4 therapy were eligible; 40% had some.

Note on this clone: Its antigen is still unknown.

In germline, CDR1 is MNHNS, CDR2 SASEGT. CDR3 length: 14 amino acids. Trimming removed 8 bases from V and 3 bases from J; junction bases left unmatched: 10. Study-level points and caveats: Some nonresponders also had low normalized T-cell clonal expansion. Partial responders dosed at 0.1-3.0 mg/kg displayed clonal expansion ranking among the lowest.

The protocol was immunoSEQ multiplex PCR, while the TCRdb copy is restricted to in-frame clones and leaves out a portion. Among about 23,000 clones listed, around 84% were seen once. Sequenced here: CD4+ or CD8+ T cells sorted from blood, sampled in a trial of the OX40 agonist ivuxolimab. The origin of this receptor is an adult with an advanced solid tumor such as melanoma, head and neck, liver or kidney cancer. The gene calls are TRBV6-1 and TRBJ2-7; TRBD1 agrees at 7 bases. The CDR3 sequence: CASQLTGALYEQYF. CDR3 sequence (DNA): TGTGCCAGCCAACTAACAGGGGCCCTCTACGAGCAGTACTTC.